What follows are 8 T cell receptor beta chains derived from one specimen sequenced in a study of CD8+CD57+ T cells in acquired aplastic anemia. CD8+CD57+ cell expansion, shown by flow cytometry, had occurred in the patients selected for sequencing. TCR beta VDJ and CDR3 were profiled, and genomic DNA was the template. Each CDR3 protein gets one entry after TCRdb re-called the reads with MiXCR. The sample records some 170,000 distinct CDR3 sequences, around 60% being singletons. Sequences were obtained from sorted CD4+, CD8+, or CD8+CD57+ T cells (not recorded which) from PBMCs. The receptors stem from a human donor with aplastic anemia.

In regard to this clonotype: One junction end disagrees with the germline gene, perhaps due to a read error. The gene calls are TRBV5-1 and TRBJ2-7; no definite D call. CDR3 size: 12 residues. Germline lookup yields CDR1 SGHRS and CDR2 YFSETQ. The CDR3 bases are TGTGCCAGCAGCCGCTTTTCCTACGAGCAGTACTTC. Protein sequence: CASSRFSYEQYF.

This clonotype was seen at least ten times. The chain joins TRBV6-5 to TRBJ2-1, with no clear D. From germline, CDR1 is MNHEY and CDR2 SVGAGI. V gave up 0 bases and J gave up 9 bases, with 9 bases separating them. The CDR3 has 13 residues. CDR3 nucleotide sequence: TGTGCCAGCAGTTACTCGACGTGGGGTGAGCAGTTCTTC. This gives the protein CASSYSTWGEQFF.

The J gene is TRBJ2-7, the V gene TRBV2; tentative D call: TRBD1 (5 bases). Per germline, CDR1 SNHLY and CDR2 FYNNEI. Trimming removed 6 bases from V and 7 bases from J, with 19 bases in between. The CDR3 consists of 14 residues. The CDR3 DNA is TGTGCCAGCAGCTCCGTAGGGGTCGTCCTGGAGCAGTACTTC. This codes for CASSSVGVVLEQYF.

This chain connects TRBV7-2 to TRBJ2-5; D is ambiguous. Germline values: CDR1 SGHTA, CDR2 FQGNSA. CDR3 length: 14 amino acids. Trimming shortened V by 4 bases and J by 1 base, and 10 bases separated the two germline ends. This CDR3 is CASSSSWGQETQYF. The CDR3 nucleotides read TGTGCCAGCAGCTCCAGCTGGGGCCAAGAGACCCAGTACTTC.

V is TRBV7-9 and J is TRBJ1-2; tentative D call: TRBD1 (5 bases). The CDR3 has 13 residues. CDR1 SEHNR and CDR2 FQNEAQ come from the germline V gene (reference sequence). The V end lost 5 bases, the J end lost 5 bases, and 12 bases lay between the germline ends. CDR3 amino acids: CASSTGTRYGYTF. The CDR3 region has the DNA TGTGCCAGCAGCACTGGGACCAGGTATGGCTACACCTTC. Combining the CDR3 with reference TRBV7-9 and TRBJ1-2 gives the whole variable domain DTGVSQNPRHKITKRGQNVTFRCDPISEHNRLYWYRQTLGQGPEFLTYFQNEAQLEKSRLLSDRFSAERPKGSFSTLEIQRTEQGDSAMYLCASSTGTRYGYTFGSGTRLTVV.

The table lists this clonotype with a count of one. This chain joins TRBV6-1 and TRBJ2-3; D is perhaps TRBD2 (6 bases). Trimming stripped 6 bases from V and 5 bases from J, with 12 bases between. The CDR3 is made up of 13 amino acids. CDR1 is MNHNS and CDR2 is SASEGT in the germline V gene. In DNA form, the CDR3 reads TGTGCCAGCAGCTGGGGAGGAGGAGATACGCAGTATTTT. Its translation is CASSWGGGDTQYF.

This chain links TRBV10-3 with TRBJ1-6; weak D call: TRBD1 (5 bases). Trimming left V 0 bases short and J 8 bases short, with 14 bases between. This CDR3 is 16 amino acids long. Germline CDR1 is ENHRY and CDR2 is SYGVKD. DNA of the CDR3: TGTGCCATCAGTGAGTCGAGCAGGGTAGGAGATTCACCCCTCCACTTT. Residues: CAISESSRVGDSPLHF.

The table lists this clonotype with a count of one. In DNA, the CDR3 is TGTGCCAGCAGCTTAGCCGGGTCCACCGGGGAGCTGTTTTTT. This gives the protein CASSLAGSTGELFF. The chain uses TRBV7-6 and TRBJ2-2; D is uncertain. V was shortened by 0 bases and J by 4 bases, with 6 bases between the two germline ends. This CDR3 spans 14 amino acids. Germline CDR1 and CDR2: SGHVS and FNYEAQ. Full variable domain (outside the CDR3, taken from reference TRBV7-6 and TRBJ2-2): GAGVSQSPRYKVTKRGQDVALRCDPISGHVSLYWYRQALGQGPEFLTYFNYEAQQDKSGLPNDRFSAERPEGSISTLTIQRTEQRDSAMYRCASSLAGSTGELFFGEGSRLTVL.